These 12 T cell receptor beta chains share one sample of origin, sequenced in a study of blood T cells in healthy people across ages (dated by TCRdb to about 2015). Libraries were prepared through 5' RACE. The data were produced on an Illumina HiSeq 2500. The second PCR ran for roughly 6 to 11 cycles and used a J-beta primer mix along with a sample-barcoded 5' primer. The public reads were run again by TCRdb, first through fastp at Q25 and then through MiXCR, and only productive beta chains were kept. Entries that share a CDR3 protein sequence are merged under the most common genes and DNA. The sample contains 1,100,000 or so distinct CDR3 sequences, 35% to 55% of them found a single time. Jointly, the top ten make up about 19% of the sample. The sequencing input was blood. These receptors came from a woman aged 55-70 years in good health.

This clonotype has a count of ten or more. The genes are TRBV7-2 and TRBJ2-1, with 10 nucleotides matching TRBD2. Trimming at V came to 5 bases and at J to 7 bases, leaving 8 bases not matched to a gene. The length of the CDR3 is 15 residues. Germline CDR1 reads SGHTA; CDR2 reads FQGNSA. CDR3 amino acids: CASSPGTSVINEQFF. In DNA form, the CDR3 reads TGTGCCAGCAGCCCAGGGACTAGCGTAATAAATGAGCAGTTCTTC.

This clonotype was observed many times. The CDR3 sequence is CSFSVFNEQFF. CDR3 DNA sequence: TGCAGCTTTTCCGTGTTCAATGAGCAGTTCTTC. The gene calls are TRBV29-1 and TRBJ2-1; D remains unclear. Germline CDR1 is SQVTM and CDR2 is ANQGSEA. The CDR3 runs to 11 residues. V was cut by 8 bases and J by 6 bases, with 11 bases left in between.

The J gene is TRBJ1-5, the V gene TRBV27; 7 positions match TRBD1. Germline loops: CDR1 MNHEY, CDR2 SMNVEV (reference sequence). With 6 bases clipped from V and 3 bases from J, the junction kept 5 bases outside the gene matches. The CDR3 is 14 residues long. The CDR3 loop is CASRAQGYNQPQHF. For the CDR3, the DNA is TGTGCCAGCAGGGCACAGGGGTACAATCAGCCCCAGCATTTT.

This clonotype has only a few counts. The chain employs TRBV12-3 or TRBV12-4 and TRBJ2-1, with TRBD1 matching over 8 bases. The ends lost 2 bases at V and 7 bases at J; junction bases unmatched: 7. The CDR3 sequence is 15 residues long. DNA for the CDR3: TGTGCCAGCAGTTTAAGGGCAGGGGGCGAGAATGAGCAGTTCTTC. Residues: CASSLRAGGENEQFF.

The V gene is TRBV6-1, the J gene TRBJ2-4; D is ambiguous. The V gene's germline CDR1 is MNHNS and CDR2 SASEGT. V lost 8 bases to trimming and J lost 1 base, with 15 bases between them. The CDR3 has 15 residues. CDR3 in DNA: TGTGCCAGCGACCTAGGGTCCCTGGCCAAAAACATTCAGTACTTC. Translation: CASDLGSLAKNIQYF.

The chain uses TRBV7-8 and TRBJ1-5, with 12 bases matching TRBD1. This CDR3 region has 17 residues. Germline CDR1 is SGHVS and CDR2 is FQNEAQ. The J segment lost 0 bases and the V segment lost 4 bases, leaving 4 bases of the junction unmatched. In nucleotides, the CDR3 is TGTGCCAGCAGCTCCGGGACAGGGGGCTATAGCAATCAGCCCCAGCATTTT. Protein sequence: CASSSGTGGYSNQPQHF. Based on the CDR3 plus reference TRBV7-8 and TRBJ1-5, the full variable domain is GAGVSQSPRYKVAKRGQDVALRCDPISGHVSLFWYQQALGQGPEFLTYFQNEAQLDKSGLPSDRFFAERPEGSVSTLKIQRTQQEDSAVYLCASSSGTGGYSNQPQHFGDGTRLSIL.

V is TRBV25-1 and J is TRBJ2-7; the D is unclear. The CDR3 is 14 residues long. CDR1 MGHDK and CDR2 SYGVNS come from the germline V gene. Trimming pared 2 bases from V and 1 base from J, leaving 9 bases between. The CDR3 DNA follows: TGTGCCAGCAGTGAACACCGTCGGTCCTACGAGCAGTACTTC. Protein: CASSEHRRSYEQYF.

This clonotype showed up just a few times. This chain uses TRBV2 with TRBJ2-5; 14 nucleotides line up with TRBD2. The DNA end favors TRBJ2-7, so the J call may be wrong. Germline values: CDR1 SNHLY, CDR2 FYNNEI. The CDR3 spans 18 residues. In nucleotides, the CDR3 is TGTGCCAGCAGTGAGGGACTAGCGGGAGAGAAAGGGGTCTACGAGCAGTACTTC. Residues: CASSEGLAGEKGVYEQYF.

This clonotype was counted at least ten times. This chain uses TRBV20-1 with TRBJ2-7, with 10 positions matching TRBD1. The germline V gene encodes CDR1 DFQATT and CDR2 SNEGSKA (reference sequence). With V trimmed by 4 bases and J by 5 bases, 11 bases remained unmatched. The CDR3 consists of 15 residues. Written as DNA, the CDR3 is TGCAGTGCTACACCTCCGGGACAGGGGAGGAACGAGCAGTACTTC. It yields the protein CSATPPGQGRNEQYF.

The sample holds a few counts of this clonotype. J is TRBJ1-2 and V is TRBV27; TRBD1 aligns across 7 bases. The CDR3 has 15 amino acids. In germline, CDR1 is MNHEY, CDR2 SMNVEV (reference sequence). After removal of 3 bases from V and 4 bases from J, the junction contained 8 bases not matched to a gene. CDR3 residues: CASSLARGLIYGYTF. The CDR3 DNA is TGTGCCAGCAGTTTGGCTAGGGGGCTGATCTATGGCTACACCTTC.

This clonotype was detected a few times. The CDR3 loop is CAWSVLQGQNYGYTF. As DNA, the CDR3 is TGTGCCTGGAGTGTACTTCAGGGACAGAACTATGGCTACACCTTC. The chain links TRBV30 to TRBJ1-2; 7 bases are shared with TRBD1. Germline V gene lookup returns CDR1 GTSNPN and CDR2 SVGIG (reference sequence). There are 15 residues in the CDR3. The trim removed 0 bases at V and 2 bases at J, leaving 6 bases unmatched.

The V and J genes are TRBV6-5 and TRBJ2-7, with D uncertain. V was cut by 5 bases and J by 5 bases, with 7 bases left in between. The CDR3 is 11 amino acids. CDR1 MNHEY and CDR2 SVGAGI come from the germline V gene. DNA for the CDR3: TGTGCCAGCAGTGAGACCAACGAGCAGTACTTC. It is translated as CASSETNEQYF.